The sequence of this TCR beta chain was determined in a study of T-cell memory formation after mild COVID-19. This clonotype was recorded at least ten times. Its antigen is unknown. V was trimmed by 5 bases and J by 4 bases, leaving 12 bases between them. The CDR3 contains 14 residues. Germline V gene lookup returns CDR1 SEHNR and CDR2 FQNEAQ (reference sequence). A 5'RACE reaction primed in the constant segment made cDNA libraries of TCR alpha and TCR beta, and these carried sample barcodes and UMIs. In TCRdb, the 5' RACE reads were re-called with MiXCR into one record per CDR3 protein. The top ten hold approximately 23% of the sample, which has around 250,000 distinct CDR3 sequences, around 16% seen once. Regarding the study as a whole: Whereas later expanders leaned CD4+, clones contracting day 15 to 85 showed a balanced CD4/CD8 makeup. Pre-infection memory held some responding clones, suggesting pre-existing cross-reactive T cells responded.

The chain couples TRBV7-9 to TRBJ2-1, with unresolved D. The sequence came from a young man who had mild COVID-19 (a few samples of this study predate the infection). Cell type and time point are not known. The sequenced sample was PBMCs or a T cell subset sorted from them (not recorded which). The CDR3 DNA follows: TGTGCCAGCAGCCATACCGAGAAGTACAATGAGCAGTTCTTC. Protein: CASSHTEKYNEQFF. The full variable domain, completed using reference TRBV7-9 and TRBJ2-1, is DTGVSQNPRHKITKRGQNVTFRCDPISEHNRLYWYRQTLGQGPEFLTYFQNEAQLEKSRLLSDRFSAERPKGSFSTLEIQRTEQGDSAMYLCASSHTEKYNEQFFGPGTRLTVL.